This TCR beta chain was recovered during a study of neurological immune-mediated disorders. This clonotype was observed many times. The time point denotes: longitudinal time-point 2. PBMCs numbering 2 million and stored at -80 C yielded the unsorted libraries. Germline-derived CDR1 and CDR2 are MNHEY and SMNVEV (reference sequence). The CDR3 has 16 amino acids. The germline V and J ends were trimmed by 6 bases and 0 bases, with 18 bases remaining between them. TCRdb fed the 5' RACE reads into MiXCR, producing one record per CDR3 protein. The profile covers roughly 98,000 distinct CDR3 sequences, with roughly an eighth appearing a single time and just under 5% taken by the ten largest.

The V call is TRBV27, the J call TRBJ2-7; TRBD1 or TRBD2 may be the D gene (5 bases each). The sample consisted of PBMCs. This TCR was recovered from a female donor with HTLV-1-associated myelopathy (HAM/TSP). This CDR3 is CASSPRGGRSSYEQYF. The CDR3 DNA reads TGTGCCAGCAGCCCACGGGGCGGCCGGAGCTCCTACGAGCAGTACTTC.